This TCR beta chain was sequenced during a study of cytomegalovirus exposure and HLA in healthy donors. Overall study: Earlier work reported 100 million or so unique TCR beta sequences from about 190 million T cells. Broader study findings: In a later analysis, a missense DCLRE1C variant was linked to TCR beta V- and J-gene trimming. Later analysis identified several of the most significant clusters that appeared linked to common viral pathogens. The presence/absence work took it that sequencing depth was about the same across donors.

Trimming took 0 bases from V and 4 from J; bases not matched to a gene: 0. CDR3 length: 14 amino acids. CDR1 is SGHRS, CDR2 YFSETQ, per germline. In the PCR, 60 Vbeta and 13 Jbeta primers were used. Sequenced by immunoSEQ multiplex PCR; TCRdb stores in-frame clones only, minus some. The sample contains some 220,000 clones, around 80% of which appear only once. On this clone itself: The target antigen is unknown. The sample carries other DNA sequences with the same CDR3.

Sequenced sample: PBMCs. The rearrangement uses TRBV5-1 and TRBJ2-5; 10 nucleotides line up with TRBD2. This clonotype was sampled from a woman aged 60 to 75 in good health and CMV-seropositive. The CDR3 DNA reads as TGCGCCAGCAGCTTGGGACTAGCGGGAGAGACCCAGTACTTC. Its translation: CASSLGLAGETQYF.